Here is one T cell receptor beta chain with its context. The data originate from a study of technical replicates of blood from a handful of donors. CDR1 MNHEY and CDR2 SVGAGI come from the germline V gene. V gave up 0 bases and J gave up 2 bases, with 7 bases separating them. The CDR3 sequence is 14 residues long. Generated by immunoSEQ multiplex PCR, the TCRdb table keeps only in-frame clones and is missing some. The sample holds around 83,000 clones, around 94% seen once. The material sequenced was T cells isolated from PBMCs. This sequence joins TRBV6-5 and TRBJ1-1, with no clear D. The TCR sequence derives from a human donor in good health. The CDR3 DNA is TGTGCCAGCAGTTACTCGAGTAGAAACACTGAAGCTTTCTTT. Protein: CASSYSSRNTEAFF.